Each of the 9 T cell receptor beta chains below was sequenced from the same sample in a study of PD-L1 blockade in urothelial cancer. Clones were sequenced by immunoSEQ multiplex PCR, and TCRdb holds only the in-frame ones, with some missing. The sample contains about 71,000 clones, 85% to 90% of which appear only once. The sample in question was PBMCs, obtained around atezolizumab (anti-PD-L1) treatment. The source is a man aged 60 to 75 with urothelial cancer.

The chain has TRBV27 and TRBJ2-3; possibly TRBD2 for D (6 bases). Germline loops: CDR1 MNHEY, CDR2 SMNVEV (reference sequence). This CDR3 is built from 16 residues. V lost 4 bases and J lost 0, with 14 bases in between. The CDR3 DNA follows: TGTGCCAGCAGTTCAACCGGGACTTATAGCACAGATACGCAGTATTTT. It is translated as CASSSTGTYSTDTQYF.

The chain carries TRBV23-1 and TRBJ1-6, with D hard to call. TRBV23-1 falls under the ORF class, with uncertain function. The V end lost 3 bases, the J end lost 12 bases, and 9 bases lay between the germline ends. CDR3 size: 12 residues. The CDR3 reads CASSQGVGPLHF. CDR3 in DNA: TGCGCCAGCAGTCAGGGAGTAGGACCCCTCCACTTT.

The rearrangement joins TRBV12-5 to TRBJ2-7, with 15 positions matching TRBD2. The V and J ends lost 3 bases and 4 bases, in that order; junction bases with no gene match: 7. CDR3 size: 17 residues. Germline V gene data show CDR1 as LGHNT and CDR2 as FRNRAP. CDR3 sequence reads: CASGFHGTSGRKYEQYF. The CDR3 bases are TGTGCTAGTGGTTTCCACGGGACTAGCGGGAGGAAATACGAGCAGTACTTC.

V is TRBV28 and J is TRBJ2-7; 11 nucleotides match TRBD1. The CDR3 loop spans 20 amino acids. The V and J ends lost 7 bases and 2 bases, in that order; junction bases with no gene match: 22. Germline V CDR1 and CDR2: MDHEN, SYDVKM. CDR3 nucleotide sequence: TGTGCCAGCATCAAAGGCCCTAAAAACCCGGACAGGGGGCGCGCCTACGAGCAGTACTTC. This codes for CASIKGPKNPDRGRAYEQYF.

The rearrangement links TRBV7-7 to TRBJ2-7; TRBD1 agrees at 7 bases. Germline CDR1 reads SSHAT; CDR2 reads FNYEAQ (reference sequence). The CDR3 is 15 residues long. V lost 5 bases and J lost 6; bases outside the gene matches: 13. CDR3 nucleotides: TGTGCCAGCAGCCCCTCGGGACAGCTTGGGTCCGAGCAGTACTTC. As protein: CASSPSGQLGSEQYF.

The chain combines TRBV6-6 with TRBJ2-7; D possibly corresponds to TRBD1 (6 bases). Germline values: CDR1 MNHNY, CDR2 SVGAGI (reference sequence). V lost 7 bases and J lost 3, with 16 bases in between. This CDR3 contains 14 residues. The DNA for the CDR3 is TGTGCCAGCACCAAGACAGGCAGTCTCTACGAGCAGTACTTC. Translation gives CASTKTGSLYEQYF.

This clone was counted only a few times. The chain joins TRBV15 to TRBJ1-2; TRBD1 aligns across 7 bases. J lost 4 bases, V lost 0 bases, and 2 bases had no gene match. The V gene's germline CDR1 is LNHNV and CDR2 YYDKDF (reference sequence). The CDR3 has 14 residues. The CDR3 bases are TGTGCCACCAGCAGAGACAAGGGGGCCTATGGCTACACCTTC. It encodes CATSRDKGAYGYTF.

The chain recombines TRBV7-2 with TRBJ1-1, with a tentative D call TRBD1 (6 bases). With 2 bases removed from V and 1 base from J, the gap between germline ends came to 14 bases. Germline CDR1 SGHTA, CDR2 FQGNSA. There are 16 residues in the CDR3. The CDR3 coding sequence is TGTGCCAGCAGCTTACGGTTCTTAGGGGGGAACACTGAAGCTTTCTTT. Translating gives CASSLRFLGGNTEAFF. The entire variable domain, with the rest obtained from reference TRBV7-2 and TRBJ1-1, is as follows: GAGVSQSPSNKVTEKGKDVELRCDPISGHTALYWYRQSLGQGLEFLIYFQGNSAPDKSGLPSDRFSAERTGGSVSTLTIQRTQQEDSAVYLCASSLRFLGGNTEAFFGQGTRLTVV.

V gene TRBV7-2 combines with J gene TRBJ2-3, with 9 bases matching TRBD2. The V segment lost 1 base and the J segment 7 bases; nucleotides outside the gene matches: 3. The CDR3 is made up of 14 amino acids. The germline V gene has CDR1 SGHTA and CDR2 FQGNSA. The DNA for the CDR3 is TGTGCCAGCAGCTTAGGGACTAGCGTAAATACGCAGTATTTT. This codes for CASSLGTSVNTQYF.